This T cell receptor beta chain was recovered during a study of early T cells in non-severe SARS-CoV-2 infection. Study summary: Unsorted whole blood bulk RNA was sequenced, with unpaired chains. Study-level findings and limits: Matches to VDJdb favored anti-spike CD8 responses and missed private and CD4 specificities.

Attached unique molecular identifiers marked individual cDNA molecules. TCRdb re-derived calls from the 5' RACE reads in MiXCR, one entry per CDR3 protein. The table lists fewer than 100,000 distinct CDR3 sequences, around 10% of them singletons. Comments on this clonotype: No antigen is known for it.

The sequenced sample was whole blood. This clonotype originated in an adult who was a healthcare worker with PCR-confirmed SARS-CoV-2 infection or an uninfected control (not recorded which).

The CDR3 sequence: CASSLAGAGEYNEQFF. The CDR3 region has the DNA TGCGCCAGCAGCTTGGCAGGAGCGGGGGAATACAATGAGCAGTTCTTC. The chain is built from TRBV5-1 and TRBJ2-1; 8 bases fit TRBD2. Germline CDR1 and CDR2: SGHRS and YFSETQ. The trim removed 0 bases at V and 4 bases at J, leaving 6 bases unmatched. The length of the CDR3 is 16 residues. Complete variable domain (other parts from reference TRBV5-1 and TRBJ2-1): KAGVTQTPRYLIKTRGQQVTLSCSPISGHRSVSWYQQTPGQGLQFLFEYFSETQRNKGNFPGRFSGRQFSNSRSEMNVSTLELGDSALYLCASSLAGAGEYNEQFFGPGTRLTVL.